Shown below are 30 T cell receptor beta chains from a single sample sequenced in a study of blood T cell repertoires in COVID-19. Clones were read by immunoSEQ multiplex PCR, and TCRdb kept only the in-frame ones, dropping some. The sample records fewer than 100,000 clones, about nine tenths being singletons. Sample: peripheral blood. These receptors all come from a human donor in a cohort sampled during active COVID-19.

V usage is TRBV5-4 and J usage is TRBJ2-1, with D maybe TRBD2 (5 bases). Trimming left V 4 bases short and J 0 bases short, with 11 bases between. This CDR3 region has 15 residues. The germline CDR1 and CDR2 sequences are SGHNT and YYREEE (reference sequence). CDR3 amino acids: CASSAERSSYNEQFF. CDR3 DNA: TGTGCCAGCAGCGCAGAGCGGAGCTCCTACAATGAGCAGTTCTTC. The full variable domain, with the rest looked up from reference TRBV5-4 and TRBJ2-1, is ETGVTQSPTHLIKTRGQQVTLRCSSQSGHNTVSWYQQALGQGPQFIFQYYREEENGRGNFPPRFSGLQFPNYSSELNVNALELDDSALYLCASSAERSSYNEQFFGPGTRLTVL.

The chain couples TRBV6-5 to TRBJ1-2; weak D call: TRBD1 (5 bases). Looked up from germline, CDR1 is MNHEY and CDR2 is SVGAGI. Trimming took 2 bases from V and 2 from J, leaving 12 bases between them. The CDR3 is 15 residues long. CDR3 sequence: CASSYREGINYGYTF. CDR3 in DNA: TGTGCCAGCAGTTACCGGGAGGGGATAAACTATGGCTACACCTTC.

V gene TRBV5-1 combines with J gene TRBJ2-3; 15 bases align to TRBD2. The CDR3 runs 21 residues. Germline V gene data show CDR1 as SGHRS and CDR2 as YFSETQ. Losses at the gene ends were 3 bases for V and 0 bases for J; bases not matched to a gene: 14. The CDR3 DNA reads TGCGCCAGCAGCTCCCCCATCCAGGGACTAGCGGGAGGTTCAAGCACAGATACGCAGTATTTT. Amino acids: CASSSPIQGLAGGSSTDTQYF.

The gene calls are TRBV19 and TRBJ2-2; D not resolved. Between the trimmed V and J ends, which lost 1 base and 7 bases, there was a span of 4 bases. The germline V gene encodes CDR1 LNHDA and CDR2 SQIVND (reference sequence). The CDR3 is 12 residues long. The DNA of the CDR3 is TGTGCCAGTAGTATAGGAGTCGGGGAGCTGTTTTTT. Encoded protein: CASSIGVGELFF.

The chain joins TRBV24-1 to TRBJ2-3; 10 bases align to TRBD2. The V segment lost 4 bases and the J segment 0 bases; nucleotides outside the gene matches: 9. Germline V lookup: CDR1 KGHDR, CDR2 SFDVKD. The CDR3 is 18 amino acids. In nucleotides, the CDR3 is TGTGCCACCAGTGAGCGTTGGGCTAGCGGGAGTAGCACAGATACGCAGTATTTT. Amino acids: CATSERWASGSSTDTQYF.

This clone appeared a single time. The V gene is TRBV28, the J gene TRBJ2-2, with a weak D call TRBD2 (6 bases). V gave up 10 bases and J gave up 5 bases, with 17 bases separating them. Looked up from germline, CDR1 is MDHEN and CDR2 is SYDVKM. CDR3 length: 14 amino acids. The CDR3 spells CATHVGGVTGELFF. CDR3 bases: TGTGCCACCCATGTAGGAGGGGTGACCGGGGAGCTGTTTTTT.

V is TRBV18 and J is TRBJ1-4; D remains unclear. The CDR3 contains 12 residues. Germline V CDR1 and CDR2: KGHSH, LQKENI. V was pared by 3 bases and J by 4 bases, with 3 bases between. CDR3 sequence: CASSPSNEKLFF. In DNA form, the CDR3 reads TGTGCCAGCTCACCGAGTAATGAAAAACTGTTTTTT.

CDR3 loop: CASSATGNTEAFF. CDR3 sequence (DNA): TGTGCCAGCAGCGCAACAGGGAACACTGAAGCTTTCTTT. The V call is TRBV7-3, the J call TRBJ1-1, with a possible D match to TRBD1 (5 bases). The CDR3 covers 13 residues. The germline CDR1 and CDR2 sequences are SGHTA and FQGTGA. Between the trimmed V and J ends, which lost 5 bases and 1 base, there was a span of 8 bases.

The chain recombines TRBV28 with TRBJ2-1, with D possibly TRBD2 on 6 matching bases. This CDR3 region has 17 residues. Trimming pared 5 bases from V and 4 bases from J, leaving 21 bases between. CDR1 is MDHEN, CDR2 SYDVKM, per germline. The CDR3 DNA reads as TGTGCCAGCAGTCCCCGAGGGGTGGGCGGGGTATACAATGAGCAGTTCTTC. Protein product: CASSPRGVGGVYNEQFF.

V is TRBV29-1 and J is TRBJ1-1; no clear D. This CDR3 spans 11 amino acids. Trimming removed 6 bases at V and 6 bases at J, with 11 bases between. Germline CDR1 reads SQVTM; CDR2 reads ANQGSEA. The CDR3 DNA sequence: TGCAGCGTAGGCGACGGGGCTGAAGCTTTCTTT. Translated, it gives CSVGDGAEAFF. Drawing the rest from reference TRBV29-1 and TRBJ1-1, the complete variable domain is SAVISQKPSRDICQRGTSLTIQCQVDSQVTMMFWYRQQPGQSLTLIATANQGSEATYESGFVIDKFPISRPNLTFSTLTVSNMSPEDSSIYLCSVGDGAEAFFGQGTRLTVV.

The V call is TRBV5-4, the J call TRBJ1-2; the match to TRBD1 covers 7 bases. Germline CDR1 SGHNT, CDR2 YYREEE (reference sequence). V trimming: 4 bases; J trimming: 7 bases; junction bases outside the gene matches: 7. This CDR3 is 13 amino acids long. CDR3 loop: CASSPTGTGGYTF. CDR3 DNA sequence: TGTGCCAGCAGCCCGACAGGGACTGGTGGCTACACCTTC.

J is TRBJ2-1 and V is TRBV28; 8 positions match TRBD2. CDR1 and CDR2 from the germline V gene are MDHEN and SYDVKM. The CDR3 covers 17 residues. V trimming: 5 bases; J trimming: 2 bases; junction bases outside the gene matches: 11. The CDR3 sequence: CASSPPGGGRTYNEQFF. The DNA for the CDR3 is TGTGCCAGCAGTCCCCCGGGGGGCGGGAGGACCTACAATGAGCAGTTCTTC. The variable domain in full, with the rest retrieved from reference TRBV28 and TRBJ2-1, is DVKVTQSSRYLVKRTGEKVFLECVQDMDHENMFWYRQDPGLGLRLIYFSYDVKMKEKGDIPEGYSVSREKKERFSLILESASTNQTSMYLCASSPPGGGRTYNEQFFGPGTRLTVL.

CDR3 residues: CASSDREVNTEAFF. CDR3 sequence (DNA): TGTGCCAGCAGTGACAGGGAGGTGAACACTGAAGCTTTCTTT. J is TRBJ1-1 and V is TRBV5-4, with TRBD1 matching 7 bases. Germline V gives CDR1 SGHNT, CDR2 YYREEE (reference sequence). The trim removed 5 bases at V and 0 bases at J, leaving 4 bases unmatched. The CDR3 has 14 residues.

Comment on this clone: One junction end does not reproduce the germline sequence, and a read error may be involved. The V gene is TRBV3-1 (or the pseudogene TRBV3-2), the J gene TRBJ2-1; the match to TRBD2 covers 14 bases. The CDR3 runs to 13 residues. Germline CDR1 reads LGHDT; CDR2 reads YNNKEL (reference sequence). As DNA, the CDR3 is TGTGCCAGCAGCCAAGTCGGACTAGCGGGAGGAGTCTTC. This codes for CASSQVGLAGGVF.

This chain uses TRBV3-1 (or the pseudogene TRBV3-2) with TRBJ2-2; 7 bases map to TRBD1. Germline CDR1 reads LGHDT; CDR2 reads YNNKEL (reference sequence). J gave up 2 bases and V 4 bases, and 4 bases lay outside the gene matches. This CDR3 region has 15 residues. The CDR3: CASSPRDRNTGELFF. DNA of the CDR3: TGTGCCAGCAGCCCCCGGGACAGAAACACCGGGGAGCTGTTTTTT.

The chain links TRBV23-1 to TRBJ2-3; D is unresolved. TRBV23-1 is an open reading frame whose function is uncertain. The ends were cut back, 1 base at V and 4 bases at J, with 15 bases in the middle. This CDR3 is 16 amino acids long. CDR3 DNA sequence: TGCGCCAGCAGTCAATGGGCAGGCCAAGGCGCAGATACGCAGTATTTT. It translates to CASSQWAGQGADTQYF.

The genes are TRBV12-5 and TRBJ2-5; 8 positions match TRBD2. This CDR3 contains 14 residues. V shed 4 bases, J shed 4 bases, and the junction held 5 bases outside the gene matches. Per germline, CDR1 LGHNT and CDR2 FRNRAP. DNA of the CDR3: TGTGCTAGTGGTTCCTCGGGGGGGATAGAGACCCAGTACTTC. It encodes CASGSSGGIETQYF.

CDR3 DNA: TGCGCCAGCAGCTATGGGACAACGGGAACTAATGAAAAACTGTTTTTT. It specifies CASSYGTTGTNEKLFF. This chain uses TRBV5-1 with TRBJ1-4; D perhaps matches TRBD1 (6 bases). Germline-derived CDR1 and CDR2 are SGHRS and YFSETQ. Trimming took 3 bases from V and 1 from J, leaving 13 bases between them. The CDR3 has 16 amino acids.

The genes are TRBV6-5 and TRBJ1-3; D gene unclear. In germline, CDR1 is MNHEY, CDR2 SVGAGI. V was pared by 5 bases and J by 1 base, with 6 bases between. The CDR3 is 13 amino acids. CDR3 sequence: CASSQASGNTIYF. The CDR3 coding sequence is TGTGCCAGCAGTCAGGCTTCTGGAAACACCATATATTTT.

As DNA, the CDR3 is TGTGCCAGCAGCTTCTGGGCCGGGGGGCAGGAGACCCAGTACTTC. Protein: CASSFWAGGQETQYF. The chain recombines TRBV7-2 with TRBJ2-5, with D perhaps matching TRBD2 (7 bases). Looked up from germline, CDR1 is SGHTA and CDR2 is FQGNSA. This CDR3 contains 15 residues. V lost 3 bases, J lost 5 bases, and 16 bases lay in between.

V and J are TRBV5-8 and TRBJ2-2; 7 bases are shared with TRBD1. V lost 4 bases and J lost 5; bases outside the gene matches: 8. Germline V CDR1 and CDR2: SGHTS, YDEGEE. This CDR3 region has 15 residues. The CDR3 bases are TGTGCCAGCAGCGAACACAGGGGAATTACCGGGGAGCTGTTTTTT. Encoded protein: CASSEHRGITGELFF.

The chain couples TRBV6-5 to TRBJ1-1; tentatively, D is TRBD1 (6 bases). Germline loops: CDR1 MNHEY, CDR2 SVGAGI. Trimming took off 5 bases at V and 1 base at J, with 8 bases between the two ends. The CDR3 is 13 residues long. The DNA of the CDR3 is TGTGCCAGCAGTAGACAGGAGAACACTGAAGCTTTCTTT. Its protein is CASSRQENTEAFF.

The V gene is TRBV7-9, the J gene TRBJ2-3, with 7 nucleotides matching TRBD2. The CDR3 has 15 amino acids. The trim removed 1 base at V and 4 bases at J, leaving 5 bases unmatched. Germline V gene sequence: CDR1 SEHNR, CDR2 FQNEAQ (reference sequence). The CDR3 region is CASSLGGTTADTQYF. In nucleotides, the CDR3 is TGTGCCAGCAGCTTAGGGGGGACTACTGCAGATACGCAGTATTTT.

The CDR3 sequence is CAISQTSGRTDTQYF. In DNA form, the CDR3 reads TGTGCCATCAGTCAGACTAGCGGTCGCACAGATACGCAGTATTTT. The chain carries TRBV10-3 and TRBJ2-3; TRBD2 agrees at 9 bases. Germline loops: CDR1 ENHRY, CDR2 SYGVKD. Trimming took 5 bases from V and 1 from J; bases not matched to a gene: 4. The CDR3 is 15 amino acids.

The genes are TRBV29-1 and TRBJ2-3; TRBD2 might be the D (6 bases). Trimming took 1 base from V and 0 from J, leaving 8 bases between them. Germline CDR1 SQVTM, CDR2 ANQGSEA. The CDR3 sequence is 14 residues long. CDR3 in DNA: TGCAGCGTTGAAGGGACTACTAGCACAGATACGCAGTATTTT. The encoded protein is CSVEGTTSTDTQYF.

The rearrangement joins TRBV6-8 to TRBJ2-1, with TRBD2 identical over 15 bases. Per germline, CDR1 MNHGY and CDR2 SAAAGT. CDR3 length: 20 amino acids. Trimming took 2 bases from V and 6 from J; bases not matched to a gene: 14. CDR3: CASSYTPGLAGGRAFNEQFF. The CDR3 DNA sequence: TGTGCCAGCAGTTACACACCGGGACTAGCGGGAGGCAGGGCATTCAATGAGCAGTTCTTC.

The V gene is TRBV7-8, the J gene TRBJ1-2; 7 bases are shared with TRBD1. The CDR3 has 15 amino acids. Per the germline V gene, CDR1 is SGHVS and CDR2 is FQNEAQ. The junction had 7 bases not matched to a gene; V was cut back by 5 bases and J by 1 base. The CDR3 DNA reads TGTGCCAGCAGCCTCCGCAGGGACAGTAACTATGGCTACACCTTC. The encoded protein is CASSLRRDSNYGYTF.

In DNA, the CDR3 is TGCGCCAGCAGCCCAGGGATACGCCAGTACTTC. As protein: CASSPGIRQYF. The J gene is TRBJ2-7, the V gene TRBV10-1; D perhaps matches TRBD1 (5 bases). Trimming shortened V by 6 bases and J by 10 bases, and 13 bases separated the two germline ends. Germline CDR1 is WNHNN and CDR2 is SYGVQD (reference sequence). The CDR3 sequence is 11 residues long.

The chain is built from TRBV27 and TRBJ2-1; tentative D call: TRBD1 (5 bases). Trimming removed 5 bases at V and 7 bases at J, with 12 bases between. The germline V gene has CDR1 MNHEY and CDR2 SMNVEV (reference sequence). The length of the CDR3 is 13 residues. CDR3 nucleotide sequence: TGTGCCAGCAGTCAAGACAGCCCTAATGAGCAGTTCTTC. Its translation is CASSQDSPNEQFF.

The chain has TRBV5-1 and TRBJ2-7, with D maybe TRBD2 (5 bases). V dropped 1 base and J dropped 4 bases, with 12 bases sitting between them. The CDR3 length is 14 residues. CDR1 and CDR2 (germline): SGHRS, YFSETQ. The chain's CDR3 is CASSLTGSRYEQYF. CDR3 nucleotide sequence: TGCGCCAGCAGCTTGACGGGGAGTAGATACGAGCAGTACTTC.